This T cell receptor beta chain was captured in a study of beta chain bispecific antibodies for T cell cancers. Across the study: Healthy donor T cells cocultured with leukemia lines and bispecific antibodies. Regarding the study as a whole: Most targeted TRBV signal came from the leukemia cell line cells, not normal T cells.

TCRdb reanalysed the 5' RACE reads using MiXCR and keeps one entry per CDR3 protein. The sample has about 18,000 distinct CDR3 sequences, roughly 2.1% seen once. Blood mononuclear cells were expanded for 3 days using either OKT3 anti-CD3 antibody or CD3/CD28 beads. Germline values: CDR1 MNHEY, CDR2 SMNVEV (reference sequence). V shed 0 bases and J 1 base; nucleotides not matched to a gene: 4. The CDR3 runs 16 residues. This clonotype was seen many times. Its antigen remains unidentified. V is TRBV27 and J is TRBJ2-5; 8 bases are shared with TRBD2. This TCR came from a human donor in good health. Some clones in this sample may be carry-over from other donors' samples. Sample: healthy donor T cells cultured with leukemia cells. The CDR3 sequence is CASSLSSGGGQETQYF. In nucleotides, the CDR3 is TGTGCCAGCAGTTTATCGAGCGGGGGAGGCCAAGAGACCCAGTACTTC.